This T cell receptor (beta chain) is from a study of blood T cell repertoires in COVID-19. Assay: immunoSEQ multiplex PCR; the TCRdb copy retains only in-frame clones and omits some. Counted here are 4,000 to 6,000 clones, roughly 84% occurring once; the ten biggest clones make up 2.5% to 3.5%. This clone was detected only once. V was clipped by 3 bases and J by 4 bases, with 12 bases between them. Germline V gene lookup returns CDR1 SGHTA and CDR2 FQGTGA. The CDR3 sequence is 15 residues long. V is TRBV7-3 and J is TRBJ2-2; D might be TRBD2 (6 bases). The sample comprised peripheral blood. The clonotype was recovered from an elderly woman with acute or convalescent COVID-19. The CDR3 is CASSFGSGTTGELFF. CDR3 DNA sequence: TGTGCCAGCAGCTTCGGGAGCGGAACCACCGGGGAGCTGTTTTTT. Looking up the rest from reference TRBV7-3 and TRBJ2-2 gives the full variable domain: GAGVSQTPSNKVTEKGKYVELRCDPISGHTALYWYRQSLGQGPEFLIYFQGTGAADDSGLPNDRFFAVRPEGSVSTLKIQRTERGDSAVYLCASSFGSGTTGELFFGEGSRLTVL.